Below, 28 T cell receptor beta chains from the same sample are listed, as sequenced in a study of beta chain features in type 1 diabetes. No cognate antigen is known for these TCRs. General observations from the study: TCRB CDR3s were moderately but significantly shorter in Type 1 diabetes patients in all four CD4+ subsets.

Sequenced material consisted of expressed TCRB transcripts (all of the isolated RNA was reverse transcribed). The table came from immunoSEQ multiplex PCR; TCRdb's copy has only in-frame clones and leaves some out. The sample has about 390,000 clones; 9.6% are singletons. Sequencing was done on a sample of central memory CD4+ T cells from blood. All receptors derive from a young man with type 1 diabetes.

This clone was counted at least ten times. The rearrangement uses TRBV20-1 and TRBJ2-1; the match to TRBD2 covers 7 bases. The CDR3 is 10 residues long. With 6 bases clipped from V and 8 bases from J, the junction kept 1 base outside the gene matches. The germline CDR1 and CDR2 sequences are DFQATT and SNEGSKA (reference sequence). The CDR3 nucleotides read TGCAGTGCGGGGGGGTATGAGCAGTTCTTC. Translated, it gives CSAGGYEQFF.

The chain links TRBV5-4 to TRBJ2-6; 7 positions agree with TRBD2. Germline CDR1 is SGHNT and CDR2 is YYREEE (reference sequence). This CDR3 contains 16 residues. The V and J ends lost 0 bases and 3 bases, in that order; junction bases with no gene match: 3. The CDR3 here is CASSLASSGGANVLTF. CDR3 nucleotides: TGTGCCAGCAGCTTGGCTTCTAGCGGTGGGGCCAACGTCCTGACTTTC. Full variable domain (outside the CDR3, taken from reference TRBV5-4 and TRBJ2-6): ETGVTQSPTHLIKTRGQQVTLRCSSQSGHNTVSWYQQALGQGPQFIFQYYREEENGRGNFPPRFSGLQFPNYSSELNVNALELDDSALYLCASSLASSGGANVLTFGAGSRLTVL.

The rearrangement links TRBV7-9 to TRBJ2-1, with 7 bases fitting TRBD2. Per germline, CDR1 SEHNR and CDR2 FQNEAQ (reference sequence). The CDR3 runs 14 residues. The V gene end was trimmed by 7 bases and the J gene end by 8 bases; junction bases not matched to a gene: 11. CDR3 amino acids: CASKGRWAGDEQFF. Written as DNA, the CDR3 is TGTGCCAGCAAGGGCCGATGGGCGGGGGATGAGCAGTTCTTC.

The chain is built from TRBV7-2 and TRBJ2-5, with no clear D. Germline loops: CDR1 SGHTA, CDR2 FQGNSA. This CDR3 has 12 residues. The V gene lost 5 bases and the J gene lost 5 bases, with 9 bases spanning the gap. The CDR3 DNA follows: TGTGCCAGCAGCCCCTTTTGGGAGACCCAGTACTTC. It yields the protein CASSPFWETQYF.

As DNA, the CDR3 is TGTGCCAGCAGCGTACTAAATTCACCCCTCCACTTT. This sequence encodes CASSVLNSPLHF. The chain employs TRBV5-4 and TRBJ1-6; no clear D. Germline loops: CDR1 SGHNT, CDR2 YYREEE (reference sequence). Trimming took off 4 bases at V and 7 bases at J, with 6 bases between the two ends. The CDR3 length is 12 residues. The complete variable domain, with remaining parts taken from reference TRBV5-4 and TRBJ1-6, reads ETGVTQSPTHLIKTRGQQVTLRCSSQSGHNTVSWYQQALGQGPQFIFQYYREEENGRGNFPPRFSGLQFPNYSSELNVNALELDDSALYLCASSVLNSPLHFGNGTRLTVT.

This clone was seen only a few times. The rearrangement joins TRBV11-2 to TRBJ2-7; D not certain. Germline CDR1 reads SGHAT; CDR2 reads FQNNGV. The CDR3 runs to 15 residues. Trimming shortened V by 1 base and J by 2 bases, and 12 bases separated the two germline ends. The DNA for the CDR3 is TGTGCCAGCAGCTTAGCGCCTCTCCTCACCTACGAGCAGTACTTC. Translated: CASSLAPLLTYEQYF.

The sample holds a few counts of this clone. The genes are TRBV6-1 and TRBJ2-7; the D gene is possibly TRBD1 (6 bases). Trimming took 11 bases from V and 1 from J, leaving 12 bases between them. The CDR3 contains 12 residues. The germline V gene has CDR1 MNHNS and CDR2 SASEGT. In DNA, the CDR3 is TGTGCCTCCGCAGGGACATCCTACGAGCAGTACTTC. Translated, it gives CASAGTSYEQYF.

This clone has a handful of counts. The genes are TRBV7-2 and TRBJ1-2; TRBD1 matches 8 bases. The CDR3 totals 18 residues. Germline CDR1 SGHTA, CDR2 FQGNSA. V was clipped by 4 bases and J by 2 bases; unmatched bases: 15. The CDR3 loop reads CASSSFPRGQVTNYGYTF. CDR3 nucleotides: TGTGCCAGCAGCTCGTTCCCCCGGGGACAGGTGACCAACTATGGCTACACCTTC.

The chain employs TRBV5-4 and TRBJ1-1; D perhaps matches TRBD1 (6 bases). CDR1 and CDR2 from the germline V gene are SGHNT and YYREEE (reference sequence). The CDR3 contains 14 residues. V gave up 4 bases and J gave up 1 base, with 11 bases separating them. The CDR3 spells CASSRDTENTEAFF. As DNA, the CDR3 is TGTGCCAGCAGCCGGGACACGGAGAACACTGAAGCTTTCTTT.

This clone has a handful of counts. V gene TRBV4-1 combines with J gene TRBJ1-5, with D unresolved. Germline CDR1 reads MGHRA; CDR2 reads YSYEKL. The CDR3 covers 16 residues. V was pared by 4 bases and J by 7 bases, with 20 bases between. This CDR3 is CASSLGGETGMQPQHF. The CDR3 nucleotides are TGCGCCAGCAGCCTGGGCGGGGAAACGGGGATGCAGCCCCAGCATTTT.

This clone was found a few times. The CDR3 loop is CASSYFLSAGTDTQYF. Here the CDR3 DNA reads TGTGCCAGCAGTTACTTTCTTTCAGCTGGCACAGATACGCAGTATTTT. The chain recombines TRBV6-5 with TRBJ2-3; D remains ambiguous. The length of the CDR3 is 16 residues. Per germline, CDR1 MNHEY and CDR2 SVGAGI. The V and J ends lost 1 base and 1 base respectively, with 12 bases between them.

This chain's CDR3 is CASRERDYQETQYF. The CDR3 DNA is TGTGCCAGCAGGGAACGGGACTACCAAGAGACCCAGTACTTC. This chain joins TRBV2 and TRBJ2-5; tentatively, D is TRBD2 (6 bases). The CDR3 runs to 14 residues. Trimming took off 6 bases at V and 0 bases at J, with 11 bases between the two ends. Germline V gene data show CDR1 as SNHLY and CDR2 as FYNNEI.

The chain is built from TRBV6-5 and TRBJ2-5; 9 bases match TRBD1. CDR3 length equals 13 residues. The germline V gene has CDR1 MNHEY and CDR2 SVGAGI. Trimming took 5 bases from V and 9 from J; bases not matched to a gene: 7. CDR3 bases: TGTGCCAGCAGTGAAGCAGACAGGGGGTCCCAGTACTTC. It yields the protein CASSEADRGSQYF.

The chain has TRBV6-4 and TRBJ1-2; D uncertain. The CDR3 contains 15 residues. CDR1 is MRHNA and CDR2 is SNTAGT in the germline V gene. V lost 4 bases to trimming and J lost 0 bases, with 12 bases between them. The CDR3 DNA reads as TGTGCCAGCAGTGGCGCCGCGGCGGCTAACTATGGCTACACCTTC. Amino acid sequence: CASSGAAAANYGYTF.

This chain's CDR3 is CASKLNRDDGYTF. The CDR3 region has the DNA TGTGCCAGCAAACTGAACAGGGATGATGGCTACACCTTC. The chain has TRBV27 and TRBJ1-2, with D perhaps matching TRBD1 (6 bases). Trimming took 7 bases from V and 6 from J, leaving 15 bases between them. This CDR3 spans 13 amino acids. Germline V gives CDR1 MNHEY, CDR2 SMNVEV (reference sequence).

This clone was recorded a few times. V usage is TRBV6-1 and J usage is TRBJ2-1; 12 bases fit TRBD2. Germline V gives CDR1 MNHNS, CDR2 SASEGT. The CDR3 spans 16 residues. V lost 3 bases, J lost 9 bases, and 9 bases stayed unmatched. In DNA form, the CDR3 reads TGTGCCAGCAGTGACCTATCTAGCGGGAGGGCTGTTGAGCAGTTCTTC. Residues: CASSDLSSGRAVEQFF.

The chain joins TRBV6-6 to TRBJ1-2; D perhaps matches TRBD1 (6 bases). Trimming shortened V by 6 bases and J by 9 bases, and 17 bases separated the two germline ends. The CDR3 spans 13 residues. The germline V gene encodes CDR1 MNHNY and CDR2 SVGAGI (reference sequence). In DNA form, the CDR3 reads TGTGCCAGCAGCGAGGGGACAAAAGGAAGCTACACCTTC. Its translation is CASSEGTKGSYTF.

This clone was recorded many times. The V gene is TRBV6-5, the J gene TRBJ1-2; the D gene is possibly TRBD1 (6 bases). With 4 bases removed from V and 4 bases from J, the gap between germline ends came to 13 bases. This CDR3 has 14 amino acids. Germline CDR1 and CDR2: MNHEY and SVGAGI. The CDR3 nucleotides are TGTGCCAGCAGTTCACCCGGACAGATCTATGGCTACACCTTC. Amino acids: CASSSPGQIYGYTF.

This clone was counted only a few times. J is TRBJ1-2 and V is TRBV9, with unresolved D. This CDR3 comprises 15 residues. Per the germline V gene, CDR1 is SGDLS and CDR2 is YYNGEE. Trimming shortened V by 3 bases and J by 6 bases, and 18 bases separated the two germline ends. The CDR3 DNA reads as TGTGCCAGCAGCGCAACATTAACTGCCGTCGATGGCTACACCTTC. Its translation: CASSATLTAVDGYTF.

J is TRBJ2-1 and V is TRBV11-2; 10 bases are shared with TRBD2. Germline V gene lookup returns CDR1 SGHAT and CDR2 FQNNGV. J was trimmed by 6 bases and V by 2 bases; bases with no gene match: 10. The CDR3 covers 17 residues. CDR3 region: CASSLTLAGVSSNEQFF. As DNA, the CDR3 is TGTGCCAGCAGCTTAACCCTAGCGGGAGTCTCTAGCAATGAGCAGTTCTTC.

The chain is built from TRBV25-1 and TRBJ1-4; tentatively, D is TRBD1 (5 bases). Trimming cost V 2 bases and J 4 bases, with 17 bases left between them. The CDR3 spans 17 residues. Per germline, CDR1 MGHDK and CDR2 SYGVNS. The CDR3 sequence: CASSEGVGPLINEKLFF. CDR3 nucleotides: TGTGCCAGCAGTGAAGGAGTGGGACCTTTAATTAATGAAAAACTGTTTTTT.

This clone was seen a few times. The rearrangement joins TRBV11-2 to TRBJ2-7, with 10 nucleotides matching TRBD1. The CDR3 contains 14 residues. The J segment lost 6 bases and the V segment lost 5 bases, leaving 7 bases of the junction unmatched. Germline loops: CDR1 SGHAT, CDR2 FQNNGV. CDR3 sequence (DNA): TGTGCCAGCAGCCTGCCGGGACAGGGGCTCGAGCAGTACTTC. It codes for CASSLPGQGLEQYF.

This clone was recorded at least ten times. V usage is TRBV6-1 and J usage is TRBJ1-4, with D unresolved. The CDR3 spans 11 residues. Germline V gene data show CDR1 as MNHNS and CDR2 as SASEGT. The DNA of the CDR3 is TGTGCAGGCGGGGAGGAAGAAAAACTGTTTTTT. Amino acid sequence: CAGGEEEKLFF.

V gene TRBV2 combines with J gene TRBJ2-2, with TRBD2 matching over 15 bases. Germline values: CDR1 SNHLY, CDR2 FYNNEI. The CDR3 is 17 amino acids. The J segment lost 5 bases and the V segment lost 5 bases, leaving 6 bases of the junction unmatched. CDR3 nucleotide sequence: TGTGCCAGCAGTTCGGGACTAGCGGGAGGAGGGACCGGGGAGCTGTTTTTT. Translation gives CASSSGLAGGGTGELFF.

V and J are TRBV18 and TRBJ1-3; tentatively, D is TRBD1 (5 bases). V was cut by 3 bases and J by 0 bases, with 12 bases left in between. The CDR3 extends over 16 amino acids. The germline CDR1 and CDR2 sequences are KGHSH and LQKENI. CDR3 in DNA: TGTGCCAGCTCACCCCAGACCGACAGCTCTGGAAACACCATATATTTT. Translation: CASSPQTDSSGNTIYF.

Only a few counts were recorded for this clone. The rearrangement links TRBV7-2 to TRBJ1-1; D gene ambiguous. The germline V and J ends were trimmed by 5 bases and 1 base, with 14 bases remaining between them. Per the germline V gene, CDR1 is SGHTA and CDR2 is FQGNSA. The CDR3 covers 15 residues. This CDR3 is CASSHAVTANTEAFF. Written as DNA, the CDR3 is TGTGCCAGCAGCCACGCCGTAACCGCGAACACTGAAGCTTTCTTT.

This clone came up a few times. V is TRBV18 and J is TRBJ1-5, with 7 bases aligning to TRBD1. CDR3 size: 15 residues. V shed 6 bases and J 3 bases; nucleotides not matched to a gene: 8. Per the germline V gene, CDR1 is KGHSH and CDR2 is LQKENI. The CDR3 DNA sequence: TGTGCCAGCTCCCCAGTAGGGGGCAACAATCAGCCCCAGCATTTT. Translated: CASSPVGGNNQPQHF.

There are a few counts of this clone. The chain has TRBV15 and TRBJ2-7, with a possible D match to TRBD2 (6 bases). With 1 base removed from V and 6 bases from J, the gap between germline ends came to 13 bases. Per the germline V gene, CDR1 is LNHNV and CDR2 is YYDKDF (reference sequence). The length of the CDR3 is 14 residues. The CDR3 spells CATSRVGGDREQYF. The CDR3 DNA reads TGTGCCACCAGCAGAGTAGGAGGGGACCGCGAGCAGTACTTC.